The rows below give T cell receptor beta chains drawn from one sample of a study. TCRdb fed the RT-PCR reads into MiXCR, producing one record per CDR3 protein. The sample shows more than 550,000 distinct CDR3 sequences, more than 13% of them seen only once. The sample comprised memory CD4+ T cells from blood. The receptor source for this set is a female donor in good health, serving as a healthy control. CDR3s include the opening cysteine and the closing phenylalanine or tryptophan. Each record gives: D gene, V gene, J gene, clone size, CDR3 DNA, CDR3 protein. D genes are given only for firm matches. Only part of the rows carry a size: once, few, many, or a class if the clone is expanded.

.	TRBV7-9	TRBJ2-7	many	TGTGCCAGCAGCTCAATGGGCGATGGGGCCTACGAGCAGTACTTC	CASSSMGDGAYEQYF
.	TRBV7-9	TRBJ2-3	few	TGTGCCAGCAGCACTAGTTCGGGAGCAGATACGCAGTATTTT	CASSTSSGADTQYF
TRBD2	TRBV11-1	TRBJ2-1	.	TGTGCCAGCAGCCGTTACAGGGGTATAGCGGGAGGGGAGATGAATGAGCAGTTCTTC	CASSRYRGIAGGEMNEQFF
.	TRBV7-3	TRBJ1-1	few	TGTGCCAGCAGCCCTGGACAGCGACCTACTGAAGCTTTCTTT	CASSPGQRPTEAFF
.	TRBV4-2	TRBJ2-7	.	TGTGCCAGCAGCCTCATCCGGGACACTTTAACCTACGAGCAGTACTTC	CASSLIRDTLTYEQYF
.	TRBV5-6	TRBJ1-2	.	TGTGCCAGCAGCCCCCGACAGGTCTATGGCTACACCTTC	CASSPRQVYGYTF
TRBD1	TRBV9	TRBJ2-5	.	TGTGCCAGCAGCGTAGCTCCGGGACAGGGAGAGACCCAGTACTTC	CASSVAPGQGETQYF
.	TRBV5-6	TRBJ1-1	many	TGTGCCAGCAGCTTGGCCATGAAGGGGAATGGAGCTTTCTTT	CASSLAMKGNGAFF
.	TRBV14	TRBJ1-1	.	TGTGCCAGCAGCCAACGTGCCGGGGGGGGCGCAGGAGCTTTCTTT	CASSQRAGGGAGAFF
.	TRBV12-3/TRBV12-4	TRBJ1-5	many	TGTGCCAGCAGGCGTGAGGATGGGAGCAATCAGCCCCAGCATTTT	CASRREDGSNQPQHF